These 8 T cell receptor beta chains came from one sample sequenced in a study of T-cell reconstitution after alpha-beta-depleted transplantation in children. The TCRbeta library was prepared with unique molecular identifiers. Each CDR3 protein gets one entry after TCRdb re-called the PCR reads with MiXCR. Here the sample spans 420,000 or so distinct CDR3 sequences, roughly a tenth being singletons. Source: PBMCs from the stem cell graft donor, taken from the stem cell graft. All receptors derive from a human donor who donated a stem cell graft to a child with acute myeloid leukemia.

The chain has TRBV29-1 and TRBJ2-4, with D hard to call. The CDR3 is 10 amino acids. Germline V CDR1 and CDR2: SQVTM, ANQGSEA. Trimming cost V 4 bases and J 7 bases, with 5 bases left between them. DNA for the CDR3: TGCAGCGTTGGTACGAACATTCAGTACTTC. Translation gives CSVGTNIQYF.

This clonotype appeared a few times. V and J are TRBV5-1 and TRBJ1-2; TRBD1 aligns across 9 bases. Germline-derived CDR1 and CDR2 are SGHRS and YFSETQ. The CDR3 length is 14 residues. Germline trimming cut 4 bases from V and 6 bases from J; bases unmatched to any gene: 7. The CDR3 loop is CASSEDGQGNGYTF. The CDR3 region has the DNA TGCGCCAGCAGCGAGGACGGACAGGGGAATGGCTACACCTTC.

This chain links TRBV12-3 or TRBV12-4 with TRBJ1-4, with D hard to call. There are 13 residues in the CDR3. V lost 3 bases and J lost 8, with 10 bases in between. The CDR3 loop is CASSFLDGEKLFF. The CDR3 nucleotides read TGTGCCAGCAGTTTTCTCGACGGCGAAAAACTGTTTTTT.

This clonotype occurred a few times. The chain carries TRBV20-1 and TRBJ2-3, with unresolved D. The germline gives CDR1 DFQATT, CDR2 SNEGSKA (reference sequence). This CDR3 is built from 13 residues. V lost 3 bases and J lost 2, with 9 bases in between. The CDR3 DNA reads as TGCAGTGCTAGTCCGCCTACCACAGATACGCAGTATTTT. As protein: CSASPPTTDTQYF.

This clonotype was counted only a few times. This chain joins TRBV7-8 and TRBJ2-7; 7 bases are a match to TRBD1. CDR1 and CDR2 from the germline V gene are SGHVS and FQNEAQ. V dropped 4 bases and J dropped 5; count of bases not matched to a gene: 5. The CDR3 totals 13 residues. The CDR3 region is CASSSGGGDEQYF. DNA for the CDR3: TGTGCCAGCAGCTCAGGGGGTGGGGACGAGCAGTACTTC.

The chain has TRBV4-1 and TRBJ2-2; a possible D gene is TRBD2 (5 bases). This CDR3 spans 14 amino acids. Germline values: CDR1 MGHRA, CDR2 YSYEKL. The germline V and J ends were trimmed by 1 base and 3 bases, with 6 bases remaining between them. The chain's CDR3 is CASSQVGDTGELFF. The DNA of the CDR3 is TGCGCCAGCAGCCAAGTGGGAGACACCGGGGAGCTGTTTTTT.

CDR3 residues: CASSVSGTSQYNEQFF. DNA for the CDR3: TGCGCCAGCAGCGTGAGCGGGACTAGCCAGTACAATGAGCAGTTCTTC. V usage is TRBV5-1 and J usage is TRBJ2-1; 9 positions match TRBD2. V lost 4 bases to trimming and J lost 4 bases; unmatched junction nucleotides: 9. Germline V gene sequence: CDR1 SGHRS, CDR2 YFSETQ. The CDR3 spans 16 residues.

This chain joins TRBV5-1 and TRBJ2-7; tentatively, D is TRBD1 or TRBD2 (5 bases each). CDR1 and CDR2 (germline): SGHRS, YFSETQ. CDR3 length: 14 residues. With 6 bases removed from V and 2 bases from J, the gap between germline ends came to 15 bases. The DNA for the CDR3 is TGCGCCAGCACTACCGGGGACGGCCCCTACGAGCAGTACTTC. Residues: CASTTGDGPYEQYF.